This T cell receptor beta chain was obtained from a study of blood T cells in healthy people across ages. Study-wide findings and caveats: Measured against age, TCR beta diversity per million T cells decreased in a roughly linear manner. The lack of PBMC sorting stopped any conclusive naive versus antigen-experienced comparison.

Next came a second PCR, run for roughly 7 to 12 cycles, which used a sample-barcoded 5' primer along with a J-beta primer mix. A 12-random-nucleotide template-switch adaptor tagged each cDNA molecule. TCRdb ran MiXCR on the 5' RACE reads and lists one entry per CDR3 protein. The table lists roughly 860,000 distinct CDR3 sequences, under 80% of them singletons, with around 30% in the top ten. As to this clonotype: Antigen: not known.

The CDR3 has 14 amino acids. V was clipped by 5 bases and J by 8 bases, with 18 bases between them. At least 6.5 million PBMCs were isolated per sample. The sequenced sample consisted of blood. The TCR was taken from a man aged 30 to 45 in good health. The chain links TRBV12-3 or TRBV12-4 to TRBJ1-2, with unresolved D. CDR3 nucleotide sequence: TGTGCCAGCAGTCCCCGACTCGGACGGGAGGGCTACACCTTC. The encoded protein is CASSPRLGREGYTF.